Following are 17 T cell receptor beta chains from one sample sequenced in a study of response to subunit inactivated influenza vaccine. TCRdb reprocessed the RT-PCR reads via MiXCR and lists one record per CDR3 protein. This table has about 500,000 distinct CDR3 sequences, approximately 15% appearing once. Sample: CD4+ T cells sorted from PBMCs, taken roughly 24 months after vaccination. These receptors all come from a man aged 50 to 69 who received an inactivated influenza vaccine.

Only a few counts were recorded for this clonotype. The V gene is TRBV5-1, the J gene TRBJ1-4; the match to TRBD1 covers 9 bases. After removal of 5 bases from V and 8 bases from J, the junction contained 13 bases not matched to a gene. The length of the CDR3 is 16 residues. CDR1 is SGHRS, CDR2 YFSETQ, per germline. This CDR3 reads CASRDGTGTGGEKLFF. CDR3 DNA sequence: TGCGCCAGCAGGGATGGGACAGGGACTGGCGGCGAAAAACTGTTTTTT.

The chain couples TRBV27 to TRBJ2-5; TRBD1 aligns across 9 bases. This CDR3 has 17 residues. V dropped 1 base and J dropped 5; count of bases not matched to a gene: 11. Germline V gene data show CDR1 as MNHEY and CDR2 as SMNVEV (reference sequence). CDR3 DNA sequence: TGTGCCAGCAGTTTATGGGGCCCGGGACAGGGTACGGAGACCCAGTACTTC. This gives the protein CASSLWGPGQGTETQYF.

This clonotype has just a few counts. The chain couples TRBV2 to TRBJ2-5; 9 positions agree with TRBD1. The CDR3 is 14 amino acids. J gave up 5 bases and V 2 bases, and 3 bases lay outside the gene matches. Germline V gene data show CDR1 as SNHLY and CDR2 as FYNNEI. CDR3 bases: TGTGCCAGCAGTGAACGTGGGACAGGGGAGACCCAGTACTTC. It specifies CASSERGTGETQYF.

This clonotype showed up just a few times. V gene TRBV5-5 combines with J gene TRBJ2-3; D might be TRBD1 (5 bases). With 5 bases removed from V and 6 bases from J, the gap between germline ends came to 13 bases. Germline loops: CDR1 SGHKS, CDR2 YYEKEE (reference sequence). CDR3 length: 13 amino acids. The DNA for the CDR3 is TGTGCCAGCAGTCATGGGGCAGAGGATACGCAGTATTTT. Protein product: CASSHGAEDTQYF.

This clonotype was seen more than once but under ten times. J is TRBJ1-5 and V is TRBV3-1; D not certain. Germline values: CDR1 LGHDT, CDR2 YNNKEL (reference sequence). V lost 4 bases, J lost 7 bases, and 14 bases lay in between. CDR3 length equals 14 residues. CDR3: CASSPLTGSQPQHF. CDR3 coding DNA: TGTGCCAGCAGCCCCCTAACGGGGAGCCAGCCCCAGCATTTT.

This clonotype was detected many times. The chain links TRBV20-1 to TRBJ1-5; D remains unclear. The V gene's germline CDR1 is DFQATT and CDR2 SNEGSKA (reference sequence). CDR3 length: 13 residues. The V and J ends lost 0 bases and 3 bases respectively, with 6 bases between them. The CDR3 DNA follows: TGCAGTGCTAGAGATGTGAACAATCAGCCCCAGCATTTT. Protein sequence: CSARDVNNQPQHF.

V is TRBV20-1 and J is TRBJ2-2, with 13 bases that match TRBD2. Losses at the gene ends were 0 bases for V and 1 base for J; bases not matched to a gene: 5. The CDR3 is 18 residues long. The germline V gene encodes CDR1 DFQATT and CDR2 SNEGSKA (reference sequence). CDR3 amino acids: CSARDRLAGGLNTGELFF. In DNA, the CDR3 is TGCAGTGCTAGAGATCGACTAGCGGGAGGCTTGAACACCGGGGAGCTGTTTTTT.

J is TRBJ1-2 and V is TRBV6-5, with D possibly being TRBD1 (5 bases). Germline V gene sequence: CDR1 MNHEY, CDR2 SVGAGI. V lost 6 bases to trimming and J lost 0 bases, with 11 bases between them. The CDR3 length is 14 residues. The CDR3 sequence is CASSYRQTNYGYTF. CDR3 DNA: TGTGCCAGCAGCTACAGACAGACTAACTATGGCTACACCTTC.

V and J are TRBV7-9 and TRBJ2-3; D is perhaps TRBD2 (6 bases). Per germline, CDR1 SEHNR and CDR2 FQNEAQ (reference sequence). Trimming cost V 1 base and J 7 bases, with 9 bases left between them. This CDR3 spans 13 amino acids. The CDR3 DNA reads as TGTGCCAGCAGCTTAGAGGGACTTAATACGCAGTATTTT. The encoded protein is CASSLEGLNTQYF.

This clonotype came up a few times. The chain uses TRBV9 and TRBJ2-1; 8 bases are shared with TRBD2. CDR1 SGDLS and CDR2 YYNGEE come from the germline V gene. The CDR3 contains 15 residues. V shed 2 bases and J 4 bases; nucleotides not matched to a gene: 5. The CDR3 DNA sequence: TGTGCCAGCAGCGTCCGAGCGGGAGCTTACAATGAGCAGTTCTTC. Translation gives CASSVRAGAYNEQFF. The full variable domain, in which reference TRBV9 and TRBJ2-1 provide the parts outside the CDR3, is DSGVTQTPKHLITATGQRVTLRCSPRSGDLSVYWYQQSLDQGLQFLIQYYNGEERAKGNILERFSAQQFPDLHSELNLSSLELGDSALYFCASSVRAGAYNEQFFGPGTRLTVL.

CDR3 bases: TGTGCCAGTAGGGAGACAGGGGAACAACAGCCCCAGCATTTT. The encoded protein is CASRETGEQQPQHF. The rearrangement uses TRBV19 and TRBJ1-5; 8 bases are shared with TRBD1. This CDR3 spans 14 amino acids. Germline CDR1 LNHDA, CDR2 SQIVND (reference sequence). Trimming removed 6 bases from V and 7 bases from J; junction bases left unmatched: 8.

This clonotype was detected a few times. The rearrangement links TRBV18 to TRBJ2-7, with 8 bases that match TRBD2. V shed 0 bases and J 5 bases; nucleotides not matched to a gene: 6. The CDR3 covers 15 residues. Germline loops: CDR1 KGHSH, CDR2 LQKENI. The CDR3 nucleotides read TGTGCCAGCTCACCACCGTCGGGAGGGCCCCACGAGCAGTACTTC. Protein: CASSPPSGGPHEQYF.

The table lists this clonotype with a few counts. V and J are TRBV7-2 and TRBJ2-1; 10 bases are shared with TRBD2. V gave up 5 bases and J gave up 2 bases; unmatched junction bases: 9. This CDR3 has 17 residues. Germline CDR1 SGHTA, CDR2 FQGNSA. CDR3 protein: CASSVSGGAPPYNEQFF. The CDR3 DNA is TGTGCCAGCAGCGTAAGCGGGGGGGCCCCCCCCTACAATGAGCAGTTCTTC.

The chain has TRBV3-1 and TRBJ2-3; 8 bases fit TRBD2. Germline trimming cut 6 bases from V and 4 bases from J; bases unmatched to any gene: 9. Germline CDR1 is LGHDT and CDR2 is YNNKEL (reference sequence). The CDR3 length is 15 residues. The CDR3 sequence is CASSQTSGFPDTQYF. The CDR3 DNA sequence: TGTGCCAGCAGTCAAACTAGCGGATTTCCAGATACGCAGTATTTT.

The V call is TRBV20-1, the J call TRBJ2-5; a possible D gene is TRBD2 (7 bases). Looked up from germline, CDR1 is DFQATT and CDR2 is SNEGSKA (reference sequence). This CDR3 spans 14 amino acids. Trimming left V 3 bases short and J 4 bases short, with 15 bases between. CDR3 bases: TGCAGTGCTAGGGGGGGGCACAAGTTAGAGACCCAGTACTTC. Protein product: CSARGGHKLETQYF.

This clonotype came up a few times. The rearrangement links TRBV7-2 to TRBJ2-5, with a tentative D call TRBD2 (5 bases). Germline CDR1 SGHTA, CDR2 FQGNSA. There are 16 residues in the CDR3. Trimming stripped 4 bases from V and 5 bases from J, with 20 bases between. The CDR3 nucleotides are TGTGCCAGCAGCTCCTTCGACGGGCTACGGGGTGAGACCCAGTACTTC. Translated, it gives CASSSFDGLRGETQYF.

The chain couples TRBV5-6 to TRBJ1-6, with 7 bases identical to TRBD1. V trimming: 6 bases; J trimming: 9 bases; junction bases outside the gene matches: 12. The CDR3 is made up of 15 amino acids. CDR1 and CDR2 from the germline V gene are SGHDT and YYEEEE. CDR3: CASTNQRQGPSPLHF. In nucleotides, the CDR3 is TGTGCCAGCACTAATCAACGACAGGGTCCTTCACCCCTCCACTTT.